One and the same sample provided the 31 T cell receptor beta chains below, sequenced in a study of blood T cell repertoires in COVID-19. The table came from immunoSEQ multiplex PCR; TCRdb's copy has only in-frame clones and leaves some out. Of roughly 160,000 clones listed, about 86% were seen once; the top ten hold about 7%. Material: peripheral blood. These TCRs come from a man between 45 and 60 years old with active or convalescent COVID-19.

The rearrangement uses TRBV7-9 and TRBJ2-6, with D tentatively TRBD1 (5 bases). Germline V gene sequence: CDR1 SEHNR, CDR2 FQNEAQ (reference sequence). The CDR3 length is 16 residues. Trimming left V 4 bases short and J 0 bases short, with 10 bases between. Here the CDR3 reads CASSSTGFSGANVLTF. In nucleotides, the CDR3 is TGTGCCAGCAGCTCTACAGGATTCTCTGGGGCCAACGTCCTGACTTTC.

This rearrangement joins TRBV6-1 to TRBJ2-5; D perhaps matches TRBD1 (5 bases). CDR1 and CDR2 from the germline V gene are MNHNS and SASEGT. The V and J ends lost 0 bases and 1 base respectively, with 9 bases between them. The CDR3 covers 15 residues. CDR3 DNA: TGTGCCAGCAGTGAAGCTTTAGGGGCCCAAGAGACCCAGTACTTC. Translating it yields CASSEALGAQETQYF.

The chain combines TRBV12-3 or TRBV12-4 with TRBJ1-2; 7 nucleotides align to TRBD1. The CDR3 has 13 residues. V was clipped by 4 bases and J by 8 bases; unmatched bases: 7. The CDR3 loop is CASSYGTARGYTF. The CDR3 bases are TGTGCCAGCAGTTACGGGACAGCTCGGGGCTACACCTTC.

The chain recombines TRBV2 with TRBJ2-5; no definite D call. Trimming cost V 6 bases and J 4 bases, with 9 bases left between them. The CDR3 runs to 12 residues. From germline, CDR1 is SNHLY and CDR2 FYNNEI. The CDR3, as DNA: TGTGCCAGCAGGTCTGTCGGAGAGACCCAGTACTTC. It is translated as CASRSVGETQYF.

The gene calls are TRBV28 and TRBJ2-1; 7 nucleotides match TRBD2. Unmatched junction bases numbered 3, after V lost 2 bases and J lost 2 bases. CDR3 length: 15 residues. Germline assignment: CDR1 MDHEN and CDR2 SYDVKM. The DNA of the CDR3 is TGTGCCAGCAGTTTACCGGGAGGTACCTACAATGAGCAGTTCTTC. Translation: CASSLPGGTYNEQFF.

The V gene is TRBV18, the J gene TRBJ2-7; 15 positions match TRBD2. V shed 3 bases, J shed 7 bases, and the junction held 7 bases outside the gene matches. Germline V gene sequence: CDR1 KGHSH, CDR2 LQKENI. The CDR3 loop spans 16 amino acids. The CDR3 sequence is CASSPSGLAGGEEQYF. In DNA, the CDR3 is TGTGCCAGCTCACCGTCGGGACTAGCGGGGGGTGAAGAGCAGTACTTC. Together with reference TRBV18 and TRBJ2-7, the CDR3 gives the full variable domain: NAGVMQNPRHLVRRRGQEARLRCSPMKGHSHVYWYRQLPEEGLKFMVYLQKENIIDESGMPKERFSAEFPKEGPSILRIQQVVRGDSAAYFCASSPSGLAGGEEQYFGPGTRLTVT.

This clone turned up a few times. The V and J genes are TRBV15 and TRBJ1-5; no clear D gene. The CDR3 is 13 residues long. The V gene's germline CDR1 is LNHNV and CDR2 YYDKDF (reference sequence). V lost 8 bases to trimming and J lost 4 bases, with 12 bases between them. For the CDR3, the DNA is TGTGCCACCGGGAGGTCATGGAATCAGCCCCAGCATTTT. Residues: CATGRSWNQPQHF.

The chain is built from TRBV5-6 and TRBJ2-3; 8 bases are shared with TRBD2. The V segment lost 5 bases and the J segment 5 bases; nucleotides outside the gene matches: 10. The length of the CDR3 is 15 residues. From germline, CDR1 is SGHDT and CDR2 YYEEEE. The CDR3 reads CASRSTLSGRDTQYF. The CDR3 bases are TGTGCCAGCAGATCGACTCTCAGCGGGAGAGATACGCAGTATTTT.

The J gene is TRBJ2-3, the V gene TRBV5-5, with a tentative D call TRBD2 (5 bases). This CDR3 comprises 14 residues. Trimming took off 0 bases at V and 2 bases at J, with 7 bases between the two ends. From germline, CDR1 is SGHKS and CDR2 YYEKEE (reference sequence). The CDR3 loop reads CASSLGLPTDTQYF. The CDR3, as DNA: TGTGCCAGCAGCTTGGGACTACCCACAGATACGCAGTATTTT.

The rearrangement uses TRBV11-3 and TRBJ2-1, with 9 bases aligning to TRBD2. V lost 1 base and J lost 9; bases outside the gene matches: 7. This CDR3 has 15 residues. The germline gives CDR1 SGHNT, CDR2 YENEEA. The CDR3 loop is CASSLVLAGSGEQFF. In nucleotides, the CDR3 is TGTGCCAGCAGCTTAGTCCTAGCGGGAAGCGGTGAGCAGTTCTTC.

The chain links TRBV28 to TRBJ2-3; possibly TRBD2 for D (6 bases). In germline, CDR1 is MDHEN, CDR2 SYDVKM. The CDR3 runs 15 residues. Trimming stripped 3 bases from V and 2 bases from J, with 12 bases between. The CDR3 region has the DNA TGTGCCAGCAGTTTGGATAGCGGAAACACAGATACGCAGTATTTT. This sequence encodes CASSLDSGNTDTQYF.

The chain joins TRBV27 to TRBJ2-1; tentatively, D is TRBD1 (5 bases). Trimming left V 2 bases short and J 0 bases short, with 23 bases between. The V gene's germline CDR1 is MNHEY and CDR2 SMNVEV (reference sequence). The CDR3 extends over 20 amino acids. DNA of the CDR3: TGTGCCAGCAGTTTAGCCGGCCAGGGCCACACCATTCTCTCCTACAATGAGCAGTTCTTC. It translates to CASSLAGQGHTILSYNEQFF.

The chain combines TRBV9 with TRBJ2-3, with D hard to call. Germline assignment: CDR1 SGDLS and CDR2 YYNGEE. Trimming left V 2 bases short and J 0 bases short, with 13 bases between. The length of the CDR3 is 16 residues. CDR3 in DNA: TGTGCCAGCAGCGTGTTAGGTGCGGCTAGCACAGATACGCAGTATTTT. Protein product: CASSVLGAASTDTQYF.

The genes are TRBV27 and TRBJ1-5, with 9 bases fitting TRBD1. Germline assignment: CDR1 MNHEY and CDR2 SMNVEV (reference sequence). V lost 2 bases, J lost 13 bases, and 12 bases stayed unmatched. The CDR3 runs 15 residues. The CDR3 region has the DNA TGTGCCAGCAGTTTAGGGACAGGGAAAGGGGTCCCACAGCATTTT. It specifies CASSLGTGKGVPQHF.

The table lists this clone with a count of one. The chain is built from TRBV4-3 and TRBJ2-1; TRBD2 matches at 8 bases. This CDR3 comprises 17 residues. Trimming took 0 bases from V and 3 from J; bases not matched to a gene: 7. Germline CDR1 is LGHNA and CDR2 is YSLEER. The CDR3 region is CASSQDTSGVLYNEQFF. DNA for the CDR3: TGCGCCAGCAGCCAAGATACTAGCGGAGTGCTCTACAATGAGCAGTTCTTC.

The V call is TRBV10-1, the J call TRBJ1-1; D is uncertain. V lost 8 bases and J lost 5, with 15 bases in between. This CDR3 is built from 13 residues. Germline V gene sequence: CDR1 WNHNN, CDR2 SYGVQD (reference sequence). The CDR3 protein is CASRGARRTEAFF. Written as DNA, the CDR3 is TGCGCCAGCCGGGGAGCCAGGAGAACTGAAGCTTTCTTT.

The CDR3 region has the DNA TGTGCCAGCAGCCCAGCGGGGGGGATTAAAGAGACCCAGTACTTC. This gives the protein CASSPAGGIKETQYF. V is TRBV27 and J is TRBJ2-5; 10 bases are shared with TRBD2. The ends lost 6 bases at V and 3 bases at J; junction bases unmatched: 7. Germline assignment: CDR1 MNHEY and CDR2 SMNVEV (reference sequence). There are 15 residues in the CDR3.

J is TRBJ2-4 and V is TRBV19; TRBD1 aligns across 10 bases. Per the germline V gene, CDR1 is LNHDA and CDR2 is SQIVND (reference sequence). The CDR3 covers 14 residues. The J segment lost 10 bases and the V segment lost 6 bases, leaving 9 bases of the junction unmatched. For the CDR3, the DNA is TGTGCCAGTAGCCCCACCGGACAGGGGGGGATTCAGTACTTC. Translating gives CASSPTGQGGIQYF.

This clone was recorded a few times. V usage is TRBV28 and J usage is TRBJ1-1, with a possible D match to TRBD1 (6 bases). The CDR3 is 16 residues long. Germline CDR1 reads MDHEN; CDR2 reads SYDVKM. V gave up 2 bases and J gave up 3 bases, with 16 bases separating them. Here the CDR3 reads CASSLTGLGRDTEAFF. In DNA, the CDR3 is TGTGCCAGCAGTTTAACAGGGTTAGGGAGGGACACTGAAGCTTTCTTT.

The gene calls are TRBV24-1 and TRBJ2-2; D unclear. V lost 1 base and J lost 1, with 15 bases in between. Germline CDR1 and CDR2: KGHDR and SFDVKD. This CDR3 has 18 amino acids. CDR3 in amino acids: CATSDFLRAEQNTGELFF. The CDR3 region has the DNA TGTGCCACCAGTGATTTCCTTCGTGCGGAACAGAACACCGGGGAGCTGTTTTTT.

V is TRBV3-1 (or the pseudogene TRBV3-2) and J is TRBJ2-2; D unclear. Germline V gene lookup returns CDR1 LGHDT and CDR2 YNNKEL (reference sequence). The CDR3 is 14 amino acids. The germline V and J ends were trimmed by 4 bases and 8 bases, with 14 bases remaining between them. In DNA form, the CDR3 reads TGTGCCAGCAGCCGCCCCGGTGAGTCGGGGGAGCTGTTTTTT. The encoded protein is CASSRPGESGELFF.

This chain's CDR3 is CASSDIWSSYNEQFF. Here the CDR3 DNA reads TGTGCCAGCAGTGACATCTGGAGCTCCTACAATGAGCAGTTCTTC. The chain carries TRBV6-1 and TRBJ2-1; D not certain. Trimming took 3 bases from V and 0 from J, leaving 9 bases between them. Germline assignment: CDR1 MNHNS and CDR2 SASEGT. This CDR3 is 15 amino acids long.

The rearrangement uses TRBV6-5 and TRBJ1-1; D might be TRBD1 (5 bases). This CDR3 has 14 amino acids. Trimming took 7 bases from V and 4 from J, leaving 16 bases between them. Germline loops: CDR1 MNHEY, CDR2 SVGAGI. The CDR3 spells CASKLGVRSTEAFF. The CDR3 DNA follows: TGTGCCAGCAAATTAGGGGTGCGGAGCACTGAAGCTTTCTTT.

The CDR3 DNA follows: TGTGCCAGCACCCCGGACAGGGATGAAAAACTGTTTTTT. Its translation is CASTPDRDEKLFF. The rearrangement joins TRBV2 to TRBJ1-4, with 8 bases identical to TRBD1. J gave up 6 bases and V 7 bases, and 4 bases lay outside the gene matches. This CDR3 is built from 13 residues. Per germline, CDR1 SNHLY and CDR2 FYNNEI.

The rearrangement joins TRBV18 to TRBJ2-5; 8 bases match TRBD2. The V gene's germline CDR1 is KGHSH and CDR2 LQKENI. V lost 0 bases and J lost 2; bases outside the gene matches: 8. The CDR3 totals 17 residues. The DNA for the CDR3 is TGTGCCAGCTCACCACCTTTTGCGGGGGGACAACAAGAGACCCAGTACTTC. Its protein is CASSPPFAGGQQETQYF.

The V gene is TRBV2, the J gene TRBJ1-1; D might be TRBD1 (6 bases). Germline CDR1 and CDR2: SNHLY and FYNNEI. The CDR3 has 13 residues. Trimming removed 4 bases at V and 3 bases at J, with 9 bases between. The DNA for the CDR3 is TGTGCCAGCAGTGTACAGGGTTACACTGAAGCTTTCTTT. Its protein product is CASSVQGYTEAFF.

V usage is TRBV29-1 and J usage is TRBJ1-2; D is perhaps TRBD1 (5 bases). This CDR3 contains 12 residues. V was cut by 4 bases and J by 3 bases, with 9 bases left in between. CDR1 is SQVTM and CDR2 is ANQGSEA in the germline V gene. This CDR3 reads CSVGQMDYGYTF. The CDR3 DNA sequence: TGCAGCGTTGGACAGATGGACTATGGCTACACCTTC. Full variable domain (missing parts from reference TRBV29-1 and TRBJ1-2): SAVISQKPSRDICQRGTSLTIQCQVDSQVTMMFWYRQQPGQSLTLIATANQGSEATYESGFVIDKFPISRPNLTFSTLTVSNMSPEDSSIYLCSVGQMDYGYTFGSGTRLTVV.

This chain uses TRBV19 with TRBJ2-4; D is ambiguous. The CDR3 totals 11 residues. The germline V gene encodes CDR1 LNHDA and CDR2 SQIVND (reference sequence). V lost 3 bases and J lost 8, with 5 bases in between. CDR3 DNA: TGTGCCAGTAGTATCTCTGACATTCAGTACTTC. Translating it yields CASSISDIQYF.

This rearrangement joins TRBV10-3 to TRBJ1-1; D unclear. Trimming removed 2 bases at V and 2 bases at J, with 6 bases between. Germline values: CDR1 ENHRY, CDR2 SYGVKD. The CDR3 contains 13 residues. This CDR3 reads CAISENSNTEAFF. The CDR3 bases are TGTGCCATCAGTGAGAATAGCAACACTGAAGCTTTCTTT.

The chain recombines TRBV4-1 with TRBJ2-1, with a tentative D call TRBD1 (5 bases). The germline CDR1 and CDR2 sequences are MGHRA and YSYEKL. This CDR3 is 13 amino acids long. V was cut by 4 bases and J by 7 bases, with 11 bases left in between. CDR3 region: CASSPAGWNEQFF. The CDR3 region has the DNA TGCGCCAGCAGCCCCGCAGGGTGGAATGAGCAGTTCTTC.

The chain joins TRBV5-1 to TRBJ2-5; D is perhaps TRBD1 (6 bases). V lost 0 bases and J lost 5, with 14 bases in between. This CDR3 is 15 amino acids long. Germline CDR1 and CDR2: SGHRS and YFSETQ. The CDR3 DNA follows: TGCGCCAGCAGCTTGGAAGGTGACAGGCCGGAGACCCAGTACTTC. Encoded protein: CASSLEGDRPETQYF.